This TCR beta chain emerged from a study of T cell responses to AZD1222 COVID-19 vaccine. Per germline, CDR1 SNHLY and CDR2 FYNNEI. The CDR3 has 14 amino acids. Unmatched junction bases numbered 10, after V lost 6 bases and J lost 5 bases. A remark on this clone: What it binds is unknown.

Study-wide findings and caveats: In all cases, repertoires were sampled only after the peak T cell response.

Some clones are missing from TCRdb's copy, which holds only in-frame ones; the method was immunoSEQ multiplex PCR. The table has around 250,000 clones, approximately 93% seen once. Here the sequenced sample was peripheral blood, taken on day 0 of AZD1222 vaccination. The chain has TRBV2 and TRBJ2-7; 7 nucleotides align to TRBD2. The receptor was derived from an adult in good health. DNA of the CDR3: TGTGCCAGCAGCCGTTCGGGAGGAGCCCACGAGCAGTACTTC. The encoded protein is CASSRSGGAHEQYF.